Reported below is one T cell receptor beta chain. This clonotype has ten or more counts. Its antigen is still unknown. Per-base qualities were not stored, and no clone one base away is much larger. This entry belongs to a study of breast tumors, draining lymph nodes, adjacent tissues (dated by TCRdb to between 2015 and 2016). Concerning the study at large: TCR beta repertoires were compared across tumor, adjacent nontumor tissue and axillary lymph nodes obtained from breast cancer patients. In human breast cancer, the study set out to assess how tumor, surrounding tissue and draining lymph node repertoires relate to one another and whether T cells might be exchanged between them.

Overall study results and their limits: The data were judged consistent with most tumor T cells deriving from the lymph node and then expanding within tumor tissue. Tumor and nontumor tissue repertoires were found to be significantly more similar in luminal-like than in basal-like breast cancer. Tumor T-cell repertoires showed less diversity than lymph node repertoires and more diversity than nontumor tissue repertoires, and tumor T-cell repertoires showed preferential V and J gene usage. The conclusion that tumor T cells originate in lymph nodes was presented as consistent with a hypothesis rather than as directly demonstrated.

Lymph node samples were obtained from the axillary draining lymph nodes of breast cancer patients. CDR1 and CDR2 are read off the germline V gene as SGHTA and FQGTGA. For this chain, trimming is 1 base at the V end and 3 bases at the J end, and the number of junction bases without a gene match is 4. The CDR3 measures 15 amino acids from cysteine to phenylalanine. Of all the DNA, just the CDR3 is kept, 45 bases in frame from base 1. The instrument was an Illumina HiSeq 2000. TCR beta chain libraries were generated by multiplex PCR amplification. High-throughput sequencing was used to analyze the amplified TCR beta chain products. Clones were called with MiXCR by TCRdb after fastp trimmed the public reads at Q25, and only in-frame beta chains were retained. A single entry per CDR3 protein holds the most common genes and DNA from its merged rows. This sample is represented by some 83,000 distinct CDR3 sequences; around 20% of them were singletons. The leading ten clones occupy around 2.5% of the sample.

The rearranged segments are TRBV7-3 and TRBJ2-3; 7 nucleotides in the junction match TRBD2. The clonotype was recovered from a female donor with breast cancer. Some clones in this sample may be carry-over from other donors' samples. The sample was axillary lymph node tissue. The CDR3 is CASSLRGGRTDTQYF. The DNA sequence is as follows: TGTGCCAGCAGCTTAAGGGGCGGGAGAACAGATACGCAGTATTTT.